This TCR beta chain derives from a study of cytomegalovirus exposure and HLA in healthy donors. Study-wide background: The roughly 120 million unique TCR beta sequences, from around 200 million T cells, were found by an earlier analysis.

As to this clone: The antigen is unknown.

Study results and limitations: Some V segments, including TRBV6-2 and TRBV6-3, were excluded as indistinguishable. As was reported, the HLA-A and HLA-B alleles of most subjects were accurately predicted from TCR beta sequences. V- and J-gene trimming of TCR beta was linked (in a later analysis) to a missense DCLRE1C variant.

Losses at the gene ends were 4 bases for V and 4 bases for J; bases not matched to a gene: 1. The CDR3 totals 15 residues. Germline assignment: CDR1 MGHRA and CDR2 YSYEKL. Both 60 Vbeta primers and 13 Jbeta primers went into the PCR. Assay: immunoSEQ multiplex PCR; the TCRdb copy retains only in-frame clones and omits some. The data contain 93,000 or so clones, around 82% of them singletons. The V call is TRBV4-1, the J call TRBJ2-2; 12 positions agree with TRBD2. This sequence originates from a woman younger than 30 in good health and CMV-seropositive. What was sequenced was PBMCs. CDR3 bases: TGCGCCAGCAGCCGGACTAGCGGGACCACCGGGGAGCTGTTTTTT. Encoded protein: CASSRTSGTTGELFF.